What follows are 8 T cell receptor beta chains derived from one specimen sequenced in a study of shared clonotypes between healthy human individuals. Sequencing used immunoSEQ multiplex PCR; TCRdb keeps in-frame clones, though not all of them. The table has 1,100,000 or so clones, approximately 80% seen once. Sequenced input: memory CD4+ T cells from PBMCs. Regarding subset: CD45RA-negative fraction. The receptor set was obtained from a man between 18 and 35 years old in good health. Some clones in this sample may be carry-over from other donors' samples.

V is TRBV7-8 and J is TRBJ2-5; D gene ambiguous. The CDR3 sequence is 13 residues long. Trimming left V 0 bases short and J 6 bases short, with 8 bases between. Germline V CDR1 and CDR2: SGHVS, FQNEAQ. CDR3 DNA sequence: TGTGCCAGCAGCTTAGCTGGCGGACAGACCCAGTACTTC. This encodes CASSLAGGQTQYF.

The rearrangement links TRBV7-2 to TRBJ2-7, with TRBD2 matching over 8 bases. This CDR3 region has 15 residues. J lost 0 bases, V lost 1 base, and 2 bases had no gene match. The V gene's germline CDR1 is SGHTA and CDR2 FQGNSA. In DNA form, the CDR3 reads TGTGCCAGCAGCTTAGTAGGGACTAGCTCCTACGAGCAGTACTTC. Amino acid sequence: CASSLVGTSSYEQYF.

This clone was seen once. The gene calls are TRBV4-2 and TRBJ2-1; D may be TRBD2 (7 bases). V was cut by 0 bases and J by 12 bases, with 12 bases left in between. Germline V gene lookup returns CDR1 LGHNA and CDR2 YNFKEQ. The CDR3 covers 13 residues. The CDR3 region is CASSQELGGPQFF. CDR3 bases: TGTGCCAGCAGCCAAGAACTCGGGGGGCCGCAGTTCTTC.

The chain employs TRBV4-1 and TRBJ1-2; TRBD1 matches 9 bases. The CDR3 totals 16 residues. The V gene's germline CDR1 is MGHRA and CDR2 YSYEKL. Trimming cost V 1 base and J 4 bases; bases outside gene matches: 7. The CDR3 nucleotides are TGCGCCAGCAGCCAAGGGGGACAGGGTTTTAGCTATGGCTACACCTTC. Protein: CASSQGGQGFSYGYTF.

The genes are TRBV7-2 and TRBJ1-1; TRBD1 might be the D (5 bases). The CDR3 sequence is 15 residues long. CDR1 is SGHTA, CDR2 FQGNSA, per germline. Trimming took off 1 base at V and 5 bases at J, with 14 bases between the two ends. CDR3 coding DNA: TGTGCCAGCAGCTTAGGGGGCAGCTCTAGGACTGAAGCTTTCTTT. Translated: CASSLGGSSRTEAFF.

The V call is TRBV9, the J call TRBJ1-2; possibly TRBD1 for D (6 bases). The germline CDR1 and CDR2 sequences are SGDLS and YYNGEE. Trimming removed 0 bases at V and 2 bases at J, with 11 bases between. CDR3 size: 15 residues. The CDR3 is CASSVEQGGNYGYTF. CDR3 nucleotides: TGTGCCAGCAGCGTAGAACAGGGTGGGAACTATGGCTACACCTTC.

This sequence joins TRBV7-9 and TRBJ1-3; possibly TRBD1 for D (6 bases). Germline CDR1 and CDR2: SEHNR and FQNEAQ (reference sequence). Trimming took off 3 bases at V and 9 bases at J, with 18 bases between the two ends. The CDR3 sequence is 15 residues long. CDR3 residues: CASSLGHGSMTTIYF. As DNA, the CDR3 is TGTGCCAGCAGCTTGGGACACGGGAGTATGACCACCATATATTTT.

The chain has TRBV5-1 and TRBJ2-6; tentatively, D is TRBD2 (6 bases). The CDR3 consists of 15 residues. Germline V gene lookup returns CDR1 SGHRS and CDR2 YFSETQ. Trimming removed 9 bases from V and 0 bases from J, with 13 bases in between. CDR3 loop: CATNPGGSGANVLTF. The DNA of the CDR3 is TGCGCCACCAACCCCGGGGGCTCTGGGGCCAACGTCCTGACTTTC.